By sample share, the clone carrying this TCR beta chain is hyperexpanded (1% or more). Data came from immunoSEQ multiplex PCR; TCRdb stores just in-frame clones and leaves some out. The sample holds almost 30,000 clones, about two thirds seen once. From germline, CDR1 is PRHDT and CDR2 FYEKMQ (reference sequence). V dropped 6 bases and J dropped 0 bases, with 11 bases sitting between them. The CDR3 is made up of 14 amino acids. The sample originates from a study of blood T cell repertoires in COVID-19. This sequence joins TRBV13 and TRBJ1-1; D is ambiguous. The sequenced material came from peripheral blood. The receptor was isolated from a human donor in a cohort sampled during active COVID-19. As DNA, the CDR3 is TGTGCCAGCAGAAACTCACAGCTGAACACTGAAGCTTTCTTT. It is translated as CASRNSQLNTEAFF.